Below, 2 T cell receptor beta chains from the same sample are listed, as sequenced in a study of T cell changes during pregnancy in multiple sclerosis. This table comes from immunoSEQ multiplex PCR, and its TCRdb copy is limited to in-frame clones, with some not included. The data hold approximately 39,000 clones, with about 92% observed a single time. The sequencing sample was made of PBMCs (not recorded whether the cells were cultured). The receptors here all came from a female donor with multiple sclerosis, enrolled in a pregnancy study.

The chain couples TRBV18 to TRBJ1-1, with D tentatively TRBD1 (6 bases). V lost 3 bases, J lost 3 bases, and 20 bases lay in between. The CDR3 covers 17 residues. Germline loops: CDR1 KGHSH, CDR2 LQKENI. CDR3 residues: CASSPGGTNFDDTEAFF. CDR3 bases: TGTGCCAGCTCACCGGGAGGGACAAACTTTGATGACACTGAAGCTTTCTTT. The whole variable domain, filled in from reference TRBV18 and TRBJ1-1, reads NAGVMQNPRHLVRRRGQEARLRCSPMKGHSHVYWYRQLPEEGLKFMVYLQKENIIDESGMPKERFSAEFPKEGPSILRIQQVVRGDSAAYFCASSPGGTNFDDTEAFFGQGTRLTVV.

The CDR3 sequence is CASSTNLAGHSSGNTIYF. In DNA, the CDR3 is TGCGCCAGCAGCACCAATCTCGCGGGACACAGCTCTGGAAACACCATATATTTT. The V call is TRBV5-1, the J call TRBJ1-3, with D maybe TRBD1 (6 bases). The CDR3 runs 18 residues. V lost 4 bases and J lost 0, with 20 bases in between. The germline CDR1 and CDR2 sequences are SGHRS and YFSETQ.